Below, one T cell receptor beta chain is given with its context. This entry belongs to a study of OX40 agonist ivuxolimab in advanced cancers. Study-wide context: Of mixed ages from about 23 to 90 and averaging roughly 60 years, the group was about 86% male.

TCRdb's table, derived via immunoSEQ multiplex PCR, lists solely in-frame clones and lacks some. The data contain under 70,000 clones, roughly 85% of them seen just once; the ten biggest clones take up roughly 1.2%. In germline, CDR1 is ENHRY, CDR2 SYGVKD. The trim removed 6 bases at V and 9 bases at J, leaving 7 bases unmatched. The CDR3 covers 14 residues. This TCR was sampled from an adult with an advanced solid tumor such as melanoma, head and neck, liver or kidney cancer. The sample here was CD4+ or CD8+ T cells sorted from blood, taken in a trial of the OX40 agonist ivuxolimab. The chain is built from TRBV10-3 and TRBJ2-3, with 12 nucleotides matching TRBD2. CDR3 coding DNA: TGTGCCATCAGGGACGTCGGGACTAGCGGGACGCAGTATTTT. As protein: CAIRDVGTSGTQYF.